This T cell receptor beta chain came from a study of blood T cells in healthy people across ages. Losses at the gene ends were 7 bases for V and 3 bases for J; bases not matched to a gene: 8. This CDR3 has 15 amino acids. For the second PCR, which ran for about 7 to 12 cycles, a sample-barcoded 5' primer and a J-beta primer mix were used. A single record per CDR3 protein comes from TCRdb applying MiXCR to the 5' RACE reads. Of some 1,500,000 distinct CDR3 sequences listed, around 40% were seen once; the top ten hold approximately 4.1%. The sequence derives from a woman aged 18-29 years in good health. The material sequenced was blood. The chain joins TRBV12-3 or TRBV12-4 to TRBJ2-1, with 8 bases lining up with TRBD2. The CDR3 loop reads CASTPGGGIYNEQFF. The CDR3 bases are TGTGCCAGCACCCCGGGGGGGGGCATCTACAATGAGCAGTTCTTC.